The 31 T cell receptor beta chains in this list originate from one sample, sequenced in a study of blood T cell repertoires in COVID-19. The assay was immunoSEQ multiplex PCR, and TCRdb's table has in-frame clones only and misses some. The data contain approximately 250,000 clones, approximately 85% of them singletons. The sample was peripheral blood. These receptors came from a man in his fifties with COVID-19, enrolled during active disease.

V is TRBV15 and J is TRBJ2-5; D is ambiguous. V shed 0 bases and J shed 5 bases, with 4 bases lying between them. The germline CDR1 and CDR2 sequences are LNHNV and YYDKDF (reference sequence). CDR3 length: 12 amino acids. The CDR3 sequence: CATSRDAETQYF. CDR3 sequence (DNA): TGTGCCACCAGCAGAGATGCGGAGACCCAGTACTTC.

Concerning this clone itself: This sample also contains other DNA sequences that code for the same CDR3. This sequence joins TRBV9 and TRBJ2-1; 7 nucleotides match TRBD2. The CDR3 spans 15 residues. V lost 0 bases, J lost 3 bases, and 3 bases stayed unmatched. The V gene's germline CDR1 is SGDLS and CDR2 YYNGEE. CDR3 bases: TGTGCCAGCAGCGTAGGTCTAGCGGACTACAATGAGCAGTTCTTC. This encodes CASSVGLADYNEQFF.

The chain carries TRBV30 and TRBJ2-7; 9 nucleotides match TRBD1. Germline CDR1 is GTSNPN and CDR2 is SVGIG (reference sequence). The CDR3 spans 16 residues. J was trimmed by 0 bases and V by 4 bases; bases with no gene match: 10. The CDR3 reads CAWKRKDRGVSYEQYF. CDR3 nucleotides: TGTGCCTGGAAGCGGAAGGACAGGGGTGTCTCCTACGAGCAGTACTTC.

This chain links TRBV6-2 or TRBV6-3 with TRBJ2-2, with D maybe TRBD2 (6 bases). This CDR3 is built from 15 residues. Trimming left V 3 bases short and J 3 bases short, with 11 bases between. Per the germline V gene, CDR1 is MNHEY and CDR2 is SVGEGT. CDR3 amino acids: CASSYGGVDTGELFF. For the CDR3, the DNA is TGTGCCAGCAGTTATGGAGGGGTCGACACCGGGGAGCTGTTTTTT.

The chain recombines TRBV18 with TRBJ1-2; 9 bases map to TRBD1. The CDR3 loop spans 16 amino acids. With 1 base clipped from V and 4 bases from J, the junction kept 7 bases outside the gene matches. The germline gives CDR1 KGHSH, CDR2 LQKENI. The CDR3 DNA is TGTGCCAGCTCACCACGATCTCCGGGACAGGGCTATGGCTACACCTTC. Its protein is CASSPRSPGQGYGYTF.

J is TRBJ2-5 and V is TRBV3-1 (or the pseudogene TRBV3-2); 9 positions match TRBD2. CDR3 length: 16 amino acids. Trimming cost V 4 bases and J 7 bases; bases outside gene matches: 13. Germline CDR1 is LGHDT and CDR2 is YNNKEL (reference sequence). Here the CDR3 reads CASSLPSGGGAGTQYF. CDR3 DNA sequence: TGTGCCAGCAGCCTCCCAAGCGGCGGGGGGGCAGGGACCCAGTACTTC.

The V call is TRBV18, the J call TRBJ2-1, with 10 nucleotides matching TRBD2. The length of the CDR3 is 16 residues. V shed 0 bases, J shed 7 bases, and the junction held 6 bases outside the gene matches. CDR1 and CDR2 from the germline V gene are KGHSH and LQKENI. CDR3: CASSPPPAGGLNEQFF. CDR3 bases: TGTGCCAGCTCACCACCGCCAGCGGGGGGGCTGAATGAGCAGTTCTTC.

This chain connects TRBV15 to TRBJ2-3; maybe TRBD1 (5 bases). The V gene's germline CDR1 is LNHNV and CDR2 YYDKDF (reference sequence). The CDR3 covers 16 residues. V was shortened by 0 bases and J by 2 bases, with 12 bases between the two germline ends. Here the CDR3 reads CATSREGVSATDTQYF. The CDR3, as DNA: TGTGCCACCAGCAGAGAAGGGGTGTCGGCCACAGATACGCAGTATTTT.

The V and J genes are TRBV7-3 and TRBJ2-2; D may be TRBD2 (5 bases). The CDR3 totals 13 residues. Germline CDR1 is SGHTA and CDR2 is FQGTGA. Trimming took off 2 bases at V and 6 bases at J, with 7 bases between the two ends. The DNA for the CDR3 is TGTGCCAGCAGCTTATCGGGGTCCGGGGAGCTGTTTTTT. Amino acid sequence: CASSLSGSGELFF.

The chain links TRBV28 to TRBJ2-3, with 8 bases aligning to TRBD1. J lost 10 bases, V lost 5 bases, and 8 bases had no gene match. Looked up from germline, CDR1 is MDHEN and CDR2 is SYDVKM. The CDR3 sequence is 13 residues long. The CDR3: CASSKLTGQAQYF. The CDR3 nucleotides are TGTGCCAGCAGTAAACTTACGGGACAGGCGCAGTATTTT.

The chain joins TRBV11-2 to TRBJ2-7; D gene ambiguous. The CDR3 sequence is 12 residues long. Germline values: CDR1 SGHAT, CDR2 FQNNGV. V gave up 4 bases and J gave up 5 bases, with 9 bases separating them. The CDR3 nucleotides are TGTGCCAGCAGCTCCTACTATGACGAGCAGTACTTC. Its translation is CASSSYYDEQYF. Based on the CDR3 plus reference TRBV11-2 and TRBJ2-7, the full variable domain is EAGVAQSPRYKIIEKRQSVAFWCNPISGHATLYWYQQILGQGPKLLIQFQNNGVVDDSQLPKDRFSAERLKGVDSTLKIQPAKLEDSAVYLCASSSYYDEQYFGPGTRLTVT.

The chain uses TRBV28 and TRBJ2-5, with 8 bases fitting TRBD2. The V segment lost 7 bases and the J segment 7 bases; nucleotides outside the gene matches: 17. Germline V CDR1 and CDR2: MDHEN, SYDVKM. CDR3 size: 16 residues. CDR3 in amino acids: CASNPGGGGYRGTQYF. The CDR3 DNA sequence: TGTGCCAGCAACCCGGGAGGGGGAGGTTACCGGGGGACCCAGTACTTC.

The chain combines TRBV27 with TRBJ1-4, with TRBD1 matching over 8 bases. CDR3 length: 14 amino acids. Per germline, CDR1 MNHEY and CDR2 SMNVEV (reference sequence). The V segment lost 2 bases and the J segment 6 bases; nucleotides outside the gene matches: 2. The CDR3 nucleotides read TGTGCCAGCAGTTTACAGGACAGGGATGAAAAACTGTTTTTT. This sequence encodes CASSLQDRDEKLFF. Together with reference TRBV27 and TRBJ1-4, the CDR3 gives the full variable domain: EAQVTQNPRYLITVTGKKLTVTCSQNMNHEYMSWYRQDPGLGLRQIYYSMNVEVTDKGDVPEGYKVSRKEKRNFPLILESPSPNQTSLYFCASSLQDRDEKLFFGSGTQLSVL.

The V call is TRBV18, the J call TRBJ1-3, with 8 bases lining up with TRBD1. Per the germline V gene, CDR1 is KGHSH and CDR2 is LQKENI. The CDR3 spans 15 residues. The J segment lost 0 bases and the V segment lost 6 bases, leaving 4 bases of the junction unmatched. The CDR3, as DNA: TGTGCCAGCTCCCCGGACAGGGTCTCTGGAAACACCATATATTTT. It translates to CASSPDRVSGNTIYF.

This clone has a count of ten or more. The gene calls are TRBV12-3 or TRBV12-4 and TRBJ2-1; TRBD1 might be the D (5 bases). V was shortened by 6 bases and J by 9 bases, with 15 bases between the two germline ends. This CDR3 has 13 amino acids. This chain's CDR3 is CASSQGTFTEQFF. DNA of the CDR3: TGTGCCAGCAGCCAGGGTACGTTTACTGAGCAGTTCTTC.

The chain couples TRBV5-1 to TRBJ2-2; the match to TRBD1 covers 9 bases. V lost 1 base and J lost 5; bases outside the gene matches: 3. The length of the CDR3 is 15 residues. The germline V gene encodes CDR1 SGHRS and CDR2 YFSETQ. CDR3 DNA sequence: TGCGCCAGCAGCTTGTCTGGGACAGGGACCGGGGAGCTGTTTTTT. Amino acids: CASSLSGTGTGELFF. Filled out from reference TRBV5-1 and TRBJ2-2, the complete variable domain reads KAGVTQTPRYLIKTRGQQVTLSCSPISGHRSVSWYQQTPGQGLQFLFEYFSETQRNKGNFPGRFSGRQFSNSRSEMNVSTLELGDSALYLCASSLSGTGTGELFFGEGSRLTVL.

The chain links TRBV7-9 to TRBJ2-7; D gene uncertain. V lost 1 base to trimming and J lost 6 bases, with 7 bases between them. This CDR3 is built from 12 residues. Germline CDR1 SEHNR, CDR2 FQNEAQ (reference sequence). The CDR3 protein is CASSLGLGEQYF. In DNA form, the CDR3 reads TGTGCCAGCAGCTTAGGACTGGGCGAGCAGTACTTC.

The chain is built from TRBV4-2 and TRBJ1-2, with a tentative D call TRBD1 (6 bases). The CDR3 contains 16 residues. The germline V and J ends were trimmed by 0 bases and 0 bases, with 11 bases remaining between them. Per germline, CDR1 LGHNA and CDR2 YNFKEQ. The DNA of the CDR3 is TGTGCCAGCAGCCAAGAGCCAGGGGCAACTAACTATGGCTACACCTTC. Its protein product is CASSQEPGATNYGYTF.

The chain is built from TRBV19 and TRBJ1-1, with 8 positions matching TRBD1. Per germline, CDR1 LNHDA and CDR2 SQIVND (reference sequence). The CDR3 length is 15 residues. After removal of 3 bases from V and 1 base from J, the junction contained 4 bases not matched to a gene. In nucleotides, the CDR3 is TGTGCCAGTAGTATCTCGGGACAGGCGAACACTGAAGCTTTCTTT. Its translation is CASSISGQANTEAFF.

This sequence joins TRBV6-5 and TRBJ1-5; the match to TRBD1 covers 10 bases. The CDR3 has 12 amino acids. The V segment lost 10 bases and the J segment 7 bases; nucleotides outside the gene matches: 4. The germline V gene encodes CDR1 MNHEY and CDR2 SVGAGI. The CDR3 sequence is CAIGTGAQPQHF. In DNA form, the CDR3 reads TGTGCCATCGGGACAGGGGCGCAGCCCCAGCATTTT.

The CDR3 region is CASSLSSSGGTDTQYF. CDR3 nucleotides: TGCGCCAGCAGCTTATCATCCAGCGGGGGCACAGATACGCAGTATTTT. The rearrangement joins TRBV5-1 to TRBJ2-3; 7 nucleotides align to TRBD2. The ends lost 2 bases at V and 1 base at J; junction bases unmatched: 7. Germline assignment: CDR1 SGHRS and CDR2 YFSETQ. The CDR3 runs 16 residues.

The genes are TRBV7-8 and TRBJ2-5; 7 nucleotides align to TRBD2. V dropped 5 bases and J dropped 0; count of bases not matched to a gene: 9. In germline, CDR1 is SGHVS, CDR2 FQNEAQ. The CDR3 sequence is 16 residues long. CDR3 loop: CASSPRLAANQETQYF. CDR3 nucleotide sequence: TGTGCCAGCAGCCCGCGTCTAGCGGCGAACCAAGAGACCCAGTACTTC.

The chain combines TRBV7-3 with TRBJ1-4, with D perhaps TRBD1 (5 bases). Trimming stripped 1 base from V and 8 bases from J, with 8 bases between. CDR1 and CDR2 from the germline V gene are SGHTA and FQGTGA. CDR3 length: 13 amino acids. In nucleotides, the CDR3 is TGTGCCAGCAGCTTAAATCCAGGGGAAAAACTGTTTTTT. Amino acids: CASSLNPGEKLFF.

V is TRBV28 and J is TRBJ2-7, with 7 bases that match TRBD1. Germline values: CDR1 MDHEN, CDR2 SYDVKM. Germline trimming cut 6 bases from V and 4 bases from J; bases unmatched to any gene: 15. There are 16 residues in the CDR3. In DNA, the CDR3 is TGTGCCAGCAGCTCCCCCGGACAGGCTCGATCTTACGAGCAGTACTTC. Translating it yields CASSSPGQARSYEQYF.

A single count supports this clone. The V call is TRBV6-5, the J call TRBJ1-2; the D gene is possibly TRBD1 (6 bases). Germline lookup yields CDR1 MNHEY and CDR2 SVGAGI. This CDR3 is 14 amino acids long. V lost 5 bases and J 4 bases, leaving 14 bases between the germline ends. The CDR3 region has the DNA TGTGCCAGCAGTCGAATTCAGGGGTTCTATGGCTACACCTTC. This codes for CASSRIQGFYGYTF.

The chain has TRBV6-2 or TRBV6-3 and TRBJ2-3; no definite D call. V lost 2 bases to trimming and J lost 0 bases, with 6 bases between them. The CDR3 loop spans 14 amino acids. Germline lookup yields CDR1 MNHEY and CDR2 SVGEGT. The CDR3 region is CASSYIQSTDTQYF. CDR3 nucleotide sequence: TGTGCCAGCAGTTACATCCAGAGCACAGATACGCAGTATTTT.

This clone was recorded only once. The gene calls are TRBV7-9 and TRBJ2-3, with D possibly TRBD2 on 6 matching bases. This CDR3 is 17 amino acids long. Germline CDR1 SEHNR, CDR2 FQNEAQ (reference sequence). V lost 3 bases and J lost 0, with 16 bases in between. The CDR3 DNA sequence: TGTGCCAGCAGCTTTTGGGGACTCTTGACTAGCACAGATACGCAGTATTTT. The encoded protein is CASSFWGLLTSTDTQYF.

The chain combines TRBV29-1 with TRBJ2-1, with D possibly being TRBD2 (6 bases). This CDR3 spans 15 amino acids. Trimming stripped 4 bases from V and 3 bases from J, with 16 bases between. Germline loops: CDR1 SQVTM, CDR2 ANQGSEA. The CDR3 sequence is CSVVGGGSRYNEQFF. The DNA for the CDR3 is TGCAGCGTTGTGGGGGGTGGGTCTCGCTACAATGAGCAGTTCTTC.

This chain connects TRBV28 to TRBJ1-4; no clear D gene. The CDR3 length is 18 residues. Germline CDR1 reads MDHEN; CDR2 reads SYDVKM. V was trimmed by 6 bases and J by 0 bases, leaving 20 bases between them. CDR3 bases: TGTGCCAGCAGCCAGTTTTCAGCCCCCAGGACAACTAATGAAAAACTGTTTTTT. Its protein product is CASSQFSAPRTTNEKLFF.

The chain employs TRBV9 and TRBJ1-2; a possible D gene is TRBD1 (6 bases). The CDR3 runs 16 residues. V dropped 4 bases and J dropped 4 bases, with 20 bases sitting between them. Germline V gene lookup returns CDR1 SGDLS and CDR2 YYNGEE. CDR3 region: CASSPGQGRKSYGYTF. The CDR3, as DNA: TGTGCCAGCAGCCCGGGACAAGGACGGAAATCCTATGGCTACACCTTC.

V gene TRBV9 combines with J gene TRBJ2-7; TRBD1 agrees at 9 bases. Germline CDR1 and CDR2: SGDLS and YYNGEE. The CDR3 loop spans 18 amino acids. The junction had 12 bases not matched to a gene; V was cut back by 0 bases and J by 2 bases. The CDR3 coding sequence is TGTGCCAGCAGCGTAGATGCCCGGGGGACAGGGACAGCCTACGAGCAGTACTTC. Translating it yields CASSVDARGTGTAYEQYF.